The 28 T cell receptor beta chains reported below all come from one sample, sequenced in a study of shared clonotypes between healthy human individuals. Here immunoSEQ multiplex PCR was the method, and the copy in TCRdb shows in-frame clones only, minus some. Of 2 million to 2.5 million clones in the sample, 90% to 97% were seen once. The specimen was naive CD4+ T cells sorted from blood. Documented subset: CD45RA+ positively selected. These receptors originate from a man aged 18 to 35 in good health.

V gene TRBV7-9 combines with J gene TRBJ2-5, with 8 bases identical to TRBD2. CDR3 length: 15 residues. V trimming: 0 bases; J trimming: 1 base; junction bases outside the gene matches: 1. Germline V lookup: CDR1 SEHNR, CDR2 FQNEAQ (reference sequence). This CDR3 reads CASSLASGAQETQYF. The CDR3 coding sequence is TGTGCCAGCAGCTTAGCTAGCGGGGCCCAAGAGACCCAGTACTTC.

Concerning this clone: Distinct nucleotide sequences in the sample also encode this CDR3. V and J are TRBV5-1 and TRBJ1-1; 7 bases align to TRBD1. Germline CDR1 and CDR2: SGHRS and YFSETQ. CDR3 length: 15 residues. J lost 1 base, V lost 0 bases, and 3 bases had no gene match. In nucleotides, the CDR3 is TGCGCCAGCAGCTTGGAAGGGGGCGGGAACACTGAAGCTTTCTTT. It translates to CASSLEGGGNTEAFF.

The chain recombines TRBV5-8 with TRBJ1-5; a possible D gene is TRBD1 (6 bases). Trimming pared 6 bases from V and 2 bases from J, leaving 15 bases between. The germline V gene encodes CDR1 SGHTS and CDR2 YDEGEE. The CDR3 has 15 residues. CDR3 sequence: CASIDGTRGNQPQHF. DNA of the CDR3: TGTGCCAGCATCGACGGGACAAGGGGCAATCAGCCCCAGCATTTT.

The chain has TRBV30 and TRBJ2-7; D is unclear. CDR3 size: 12 residues. Germline V gives CDR1 GTSNPN, CDR2 SVGIG (reference sequence). Trimming removed 4 bases at V and 9 bases at J, with 16 bases between. The CDR3 DNA sequence: TGTGCCTGGACGTCGGTGCTGGCGTCGCAGTACTTC. Translating gives CAWTSVLASQYF. The variable domain in full, completed from reference TRBV30 and TRBJ2-7, reads SQTIHQWPATLVQPVGSPLSLECTVEGTSNPNLYWYRQAAGRGLQLLFYSVGIGQISSEVPQNLSASRPQDRQFILSSKKLLLSDSGFYLCAWTSVLASQYFGPGTRLTVT.

This clone was picked up one time. The gene calls are TRBV5-6 and TRBJ2-7; TRBD1 aligns across 7 bases. The length of the CDR3 is 14 residues. V shed 1 base, J shed 3 bases, and the junction held 4 bases outside the gene matches. The germline V gene has CDR1 SGHDT and CDR2 YYEEEE. CDR3 sequence reads: CASSLTTGVYEQYF. The CDR3 DNA reads TGTGCCAGCAGCTTGACCACAGGGGTCTACGAGCAGTACTTC.

This chain uses TRBV2 with TRBJ1-6, with D hard to call. V lost 3 bases to trimming and J lost 2 bases, with 11 bases between them. CDR3 size: 16 residues. CDR1 and CDR2 from the germline V gene are SNHLY and FYNNEI. The CDR3, as DNA: TGTGCCAGCAGTGACGGTGGGGAAACCTATAATTCACCCCTCCACTTT. Amino acid sequence: CASSDGGETYNSPLHF.

J is TRBJ2-3 and V is TRBV30; possibly TRBD1 or TRBD2 for D (5 bases each). The V gene lost 2 bases and the J gene lost 4 bases, with 16 bases spanning the gap. Germline CDR1 GTSNPN, CDR2 SVGIG (reference sequence). This CDR3 region has 15 residues. The CDR3 reads CAWSRAEGLADTQYF. The CDR3, as DNA: TGTGCCTGGAGTAGGGCCGAGGGGCTCGCAGATACGCAGTATTTT.

This chain uses TRBV6-4 with TRBJ2-7; no definite D call. Trimming took off 2 bases at V and 2 bases at J, with 13 bases between the two ends. CDR1 is MRHNA and CDR2 is SNTAGT in the germline V gene. The CDR3 length is 15 residues. CDR3 sequence (DNA): TGTGCCAGCAGTGACCCGCTTCGCGGACCCTACGAGCAGTACTTC. Translated, it gives CASSDPLRGPYEQYF.

The chain couples TRBV18 to TRBJ1-3; 9 nucleotides align to TRBD1. CDR3 length: 18 residues. From germline, CDR1 is KGHSH and CDR2 LQKENI. Germline trimming cut 1 base from V and 0 bases from J; bases unmatched to any gene: 7. As DNA, the CDR3 is TGTGCCAGCTCACCACAAGAACAGGGGGCCATCTCTGGAAACACCATATATTTT. Translated: CASSPQEQGAISGNTIYF.

The genes are TRBV30 and TRBJ1-3, with 10 bases matching TRBD1. Per the germline V gene, CDR1 is GTSNPN and CDR2 is SVGIG (reference sequence). Unmatched junction bases numbered 14, after V lost 2 bases and J lost 16 bases. The CDR3 runs to 14 residues. CDR3 loop: CAWSPPPGQGRGYF. Written as DNA, the CDR3 is TGTGCCTGGAGTCCTCCCCCGGGACAGGGGAGGGGGTATTTT.

Notes on this clone: Other DNA sequences in the same sample also yield this CDR3. The chain has TRBV18 and TRBJ2-2, with D unclear. The CDR3 runs 13 residues. The V gene's germline CDR1 is KGHSH and CDR2 LQKENI. Trimming left V 1 base short and J 5 bases short, with 5 bases between. The CDR3 reads CASSPQGTGELFF. CDR3 DNA sequence: TGTGCCAGCTCACCACAGGGAACCGGGGAGCTGTTTTTT.

A word on this clone: Within the sample, other DNA sequences also encode this same CDR3. CDR3 region: CASSSGQGTDTQYF. As DNA, the CDR3 is TGTGCCAGCAGCTCCGGACAGGGCACAGATACGCAGTATTTT. V and J are TRBV7-3 and TRBJ2-3; the match to TRBD1 covers 7 bases. The germline CDR1 and CDR2 sequences are SGHTA and FQGTGA. The CDR3 is 14 amino acids. J lost 1 base, V lost 4 bases, and 2 bases had no gene match.

The chain has TRBV5-1 and TRBJ2-5; 14 positions agree with TRBD2. Germline V gene data show CDR1 as SGHRS and CDR2 as YFSETQ. Trimming cost V 4 bases and J 5 bases; bases outside gene matches: 7. The CDR3 contains 16 residues. The CDR3 DNA is TGCGCCAGCAGCCAGAGGACTAGCGGGGGGTCGGAGACCCAGTACTTC. It translates to CASSQRTSGGSETQYF.

The chain employs TRBV28 and TRBJ1-2; D not certain. V was trimmed by 1 base and J by 6 bases, leaving 9 bases between them. The CDR3 length is 13 residues. CDR1 and CDR2 (germline): MDHEN, SYDVKM. CDR3 in DNA: TGTGCCAGCAGTTTATTGCGGAAGAATGGCTACACCTTC. Protein product: CASSLLRKNGYTF.

The genes are TRBV19 and TRBJ1-2, with D unresolved. The V and J ends lost 0 bases and 6 bases respectively, with 14 bases between them. Germline V lookup: CDR1 LNHDA, CDR2 SQIVND (reference sequence). This CDR3 has 15 residues. CDR3: CASSIDVGWWNGYTF. DNA for the CDR3: TGTGCCAGTAGTATAGATGTTGGTTGGTGGAATGGCTACACCTTC.

This chain joins TRBV9 and TRBJ1-3; possibly TRBD1 for D (5 bases). In germline, CDR1 is SGDLS, CDR2 YYNGEE. The CDR3 has 13 residues. V dropped 5 bases and J dropped 7 bases, with 13 bases sitting between them. The CDR3 is CASRSLGGNTIYF. The CDR3 DNA reads as TGTGCCAGCAGGTCCCTCGGGGGGAACACCATATATTTT.

This clone has a single count. The chain combines TRBV7-2 with TRBJ2-7; the D is unclear. Germline-derived CDR1 and CDR2 are SGHTA and FQGNSA. V lost 1 base and J 0 bases, leaving 16 bases between the germline ends. CDR3 size: 17 residues. The DNA for the CDR3 is TGTGCCAGCAGCTTAGTGACCGGCCAGACAAACTCCTACGAGCAGTACTTC. Translated: CASSLVTGQTNSYEQYF.

Note on this clone: The junction and the germline gene differ at one end; a read error may be behind it. The chain joins TRBV6-1 to TRBJ1-2; TRBD1 might be the D (5 bases). CDR1 is MNHNS, CDR2 SASEGT, per germline. This CDR3 contains 12 residues. DNA of the CDR3: TGTGCCAGCACCAGGGATCGGGATGGCTACGCCTTC. It is translated as CASTRDRDGYAF.

This chain links TRBV2 with TRBJ2-5, with no clear D. Per the germline V gene, CDR1 is SNHLY and CDR2 is FYNNEI. This CDR3 contains 12 residues. The germline V and J ends were trimmed by 5 bases and 9 bases, with 13 bases remaining between them. The CDR3 protein is CASSPDLSAQYF. In DNA, the CDR3 is TGTGCCAGCAGTCCCGACCTTTCGGCCCAGTACTTC. Drawing the rest from reference TRBV2 and TRBJ2-5, the complete variable domain is EPEVTQTPSHQVTQMGQEVILRCVPISNHLYFYWYRQILGQKVEFLVSFYNNEISEKSEIFDDQFSVERPDGSNFTLKIRSTKLEDSAMYFCASSPDLSAQYFGPGTRLLVL.

This rearrangement joins TRBV4-1 to TRBJ1-6, with D possibly matching TRBD1 (5 bases). The germline V gene encodes CDR1 MGHRA and CDR2 YSYEKL. The CDR3 consists of 18 residues. The ends were cut back, 0 bases at V and 0 bases at J, with 12 bases in the middle. DNA of the CDR3: TGCGCCAGCAGCCAAGATCCACAGGCAGCCTCCTATAATTCACCCCTCCACTTT. Its protein product is CASSQDPQAASYNSPLHF.

The chain couples TRBV18 to TRBJ2-1, with no clear D. Germline V gene sequence: CDR1 KGHSH, CDR2 LQKENI. With 4 bases removed from V and 0 bases from J, the gap between germline ends came to 10 bases. CDR3 length: 15 residues. This chain's CDR3 is CASSLGVISYNEQFF. The DNA of the CDR3 is TGTGCCAGCTCACTCGGTGTGATCTCCTACAATGAGCAGTTCTTC.

The chain carries TRBV5-4 and TRBJ2-3; D is ambiguous. Trimming took 0 bases from V and 3 from J, leaving 11 bases between them. Germline CDR1 SGHNT, CDR2 YYREEE (reference sequence). There are 15 residues in the CDR3. The CDR3 DNA reads TGTGCCAGCAGCTTGGGGTCCGTGGGAACAGATACGCAGTATTTT. This codes for CASSLGSVGTDTQYF.

The V call is TRBV5-1, the J call TRBJ2-1; the match to TRBD2 covers 7 bases. The CDR3 extends over 14 amino acids. Germline-derived CDR1 and CDR2 are SGHRS and YFSETQ. Germline trimming cut 5 bases from V and 0 bases from J; bases unmatched to any gene: 2. CDR3 in DNA: TGCGCCAGCAGGGGAGGGGTCTCCTACAATGAGCAGTTCTTC. Amino acids: CASRGGVSYNEQFF.

Points on this clone: At the DNA level, this CDR3 is encoded by other sequences in the same sample as well. V gene TRBV5-1 combines with J gene TRBJ1-5; 9 bases are shared with TRBD1. V lost 4 bases, J lost 2 bases, and 4 bases stayed unmatched. The germline V gene has CDR1 SGHRS and CDR2 YFSETQ. The CDR3 totals 15 residues. CDR3 amino acids: CASSPTGGGNQPQHF. In DNA, the CDR3 is TGCGCCAGCAGCCCTACAGGGGGCGGCAATCAGCCCCAGCATTTT.

The chain has TRBV6-5 and TRBJ1-1; the D is unclear. Germline V gene data show CDR1 as MNHEY and CDR2 as SVGAGI. This CDR3 has 13 amino acids. Trimming removed 8 bases at V and 2 bases at J, with 12 bases between. The CDR3 loop reads CASGRTDNTEAFF. In DNA, the CDR3 is TGTGCCAGCGGTAGGACTGATAACACTGAAGCTTTCTTT.

The sample holds a few counts of this clone. This specimen includes other DNA sequences encoding the same CDR3. The chain joins TRBV6-1 to TRBJ2-7; 11 positions match TRBD2. J lost 3 bases, V lost 4 bases, and 2 bases had no gene match. The CDR3 has 14 residues. CDR1 and CDR2 from the germline V gene are MNHNS and SASEGT. This CDR3 reads CASSGTSGYYEQYF. CDR3 in DNA: TGTGCCAGCAGTGGGACTAGCGGGTACTACGAGCAGTACTTC.

This chain links TRBV23-1 with TRBJ2-7; D perhaps matches TRBD2 (6 bases). TRBV23-1 is an open reading frame whose function is uncertain. V was pared by 6 bases and J by 4 bases, with 13 bases between. This CDR3 has 13 residues. CDR3 sequence: CASSRASDYEQYF. The CDR3 DNA reads as TGCGCCAGCAGCCGCGCTAGCGATTACGAGCAGTACTTC.

The rearrangement uses TRBV7-2 and TRBJ2-7; D unclear. The V end lost 6 bases, the J end lost 2 bases, and 8 bases lay between the germline ends. The germline gives CDR1 SGHTA, CDR2 FQGNSA. This CDR3 has 12 residues. CDR3 nucleotides: TGTGCCAGCAGTCTACCCCCCTACGAGCAGTACTTC. Its translation is CASSLPPYEQYF.